The rows below give T cell receptor beta chains drawn from one sample of a study of blood T cells in healthy people across ages. TCRdb fed the 5' RACE reads into MiXCR, producing one record per CDR3 protein. Of over a million distinct CDR3 sequences listed, approximately 43% are singletons. Specimen: blood. The receptor source for this set is a woman aged 18-29 years in good health. Both conserved end residues are trimmed from each CDR3. Fields, in order: J gene, V gene, CDR3 length, D gene, CDR3 protein. The D gene is left open where the match is weak.

TRBJ1-2 | TRBV27 | 11 | NA | ASSVSHLYGYT
TRBJ1-1 | TRBV12-3/TRBV12-4 | 14 | TRBD1 | ASSLLPARTGSEAF
TRBJ2-1 | TRBV29-1 | 13 | TRBD1 | SVEPTGGAYNEQF
TRBJ1-2 | TRBV24-1 | 11 | NA | ATSDPWGNGYT
TRBJ2-1 | TRBV29-1 | 10 | NA | SGQDHYNEQF
TRBJ2-1 | TRBV4-1 | 13 | TRBD2 | ASSQGSGVYNEQF
TRBJ2-1 | TRBV6-5 | 15 | TRBD2 | ASSYTVSGVSYNEQF
TRBJ2-5 | TRBV3-1 | 12 | NA | ASSLRSGQETQC
TRBJ1-4 | TRBV10-3 | 12 | NA | AISESGPNEKLF
TRBJ2-3 | TRBV20-1 | 13 | NA | SASPAKRRADTQY
TRBJ2-1 | TRBV3-1 | 15 | TRBD2 | ASSPMPGLAGYNEQF
TRBJ1-2 | TRBV7-2 | 14 | NA | ASSSTTGGVGYGYT
TRBJ1-2 | TRBV4-1 | 15 | NA | ASSQPGEGALWKGYT
TRBJ2-5 | TRBV29-1 | 12 | NA | SVEDGEYQETQY
TRBJ1-1 | TRBV29-1 | 10 | NA | SVGQGNMGAF
TRBJ1-6 | TRBV6-5 | 12 | NA | ASSSGALSSPLH
TRBJ1-5 | TRBV4-1 | 13 | NA | ASSQGRGGRQPQH
TRBJ2-7 | TRBV5-1 | 13 | NA | ASSLVEAGSYEQY
TRBJ1-4 | TRBV7-9 | 11 | NA | ASSDTGFEKLF
TRBJ1-6 | TRBV3-1 | 14 | TRBD1 | ASSLNFGTGKSPLH
TRBJ2-1 | TRBV15 | 11 | NA | ATSREIHNEQF
TRBJ1-2 | TRBV19 | 13 | NA | ASSIRPQGAGGYT
TRBJ1-2 | TRBV6-6 | 11 | TRBD1 | ASRIGQGERYT
TRBJ1-2 | TRBV20-1 | 12 | NA | SARDSGGSSGCT
TRBJ2-1 | TRBV28 | 13 | TRBD1 | ASRRQGNYYNEQF
TRBJ2-7 | TRBV28 | 12 | TRBD2 | ASSFPPTSGLQY
TRBJ1-5 | TRBV5-1 | 14 | TRBD1 | ASSPGTGGPNQPQH
TRBJ2-7 | TRBV6-5 | 14 | NA | ASSYMGGLANNEQY
TRBJ2-2 | TRBV20-1 | 13 | TRBD1 | SAAKTGVRSGELF
TRBJ1-2 | TRBV4-3 | 10 | NA | ASSQEGQRYT
TRBJ2-6 | TRBV9 | 18 | TRBD2 | ASSVAGAGGTVSGANVLT
TRBJ2-1 | TRBV20-1 | 9 | NA | SATSGIVQF
TRBJ2-3 | TRBV12-3/TRBV12-4 | 13 | NA | ASSRRLRSTDTQY
TRBJ2-2 | TRBV7-3 | 12 | TRBD1 | ASSSQTGIGELF
TRBJ2-3 | TRBV12-3/TRBV12-4 | 10 | NA | ASKVPDDVQY
TRBJ1-2 | TRBV12-3/TRBV12-4 | 11 | NA | ASSLSIPYGYT
NA | TRBV12-3/TRBV12-4 | 14 | NA | ASRLPSGHGRETQY
TRBJ1-4 | TRBV2 | 13 | NA | ASSPLDVYNEKLF
TRBJ2-5 | TRBV3-1 | 13 | TRBD2 | ASSQDRLAGETQY
TRBJ1-5 | TRBV24-1 | 13 | NA | ATSEGEYSNQPQH
TRBJ1-6 | TRBV15 | 11 | NA | ATSRGPNSPLH
TRBJ1-1 | TRBV7-9 | 12 | TRBD1 | ASSPDRQLAEAF
TRBJ2-1 | TRBV7-9 | 13 | TRBD1 | ASSEGQGIYNEQF
TRBJ2-1 | TRBV2 | 11 | NA | ASSAGGINEQF
TRBJ2-3 | TRBV6-5 | 13 | NA | ASGRDAHRSDTQY
TRBJ2-7 | TRBV3-1 | 11 | NA | ASSQRSNYEQY
NA | TRBV28 | 10 | NA | AGSLTGLEQY